Below are 10 T cell receptor beta chains sequenced from a single sample in a study of T cell responses to AZD1222 COVID-19 vaccine (dated by TCRdb to the early 2020s). The library was built by means of the immunoSEQ multiplex PCR assay. In TCRdb, the immuneACCESS table is reduced to in-frame sequences with V and J assigned. These tables do not hold every clone; where another copy was compared, an unresolved V gene accounts for under half, and the others remain unexplained. Recorded for this sample are roughly 83,000 clones; 86% of them occurred a single time. 8.5% to 10% of the sample comes from the top ten. This sample's time point label indicates: baseline before first vaccination. This material consisted of peripheral blood, taken on day 0 of AZD1222 vaccination. These TCRs come from an adult in good health.

The gene calls are TRBV28 and TRBJ2-7, with 13 bases matching TRBD2. Germline trimming cut 8 bases from V and 0 bases from J; bases unmatched to any gene: 7. CDR3 length: 16 residues. In germline, CDR1 is MDHEN, CDR2 SYDVKM. CDR3: CASWTSGSKGSYEQYF. DNA of the CDR3: TGTGCCAGCTGGACTAGCGGGAGTAAAGGCTCCTACGAGCAGTACTTC.

V gene TRBV18 combines with J gene TRBJ2-4, with D uncertain. Trimming took 0 bases from V and 7 from J, leaving 7 bases between them. The CDR3 contains 13 residues. Germline V gene lookup returns CDR1 KGHSH and CDR2 LQKENI. The CDR3 sequence is CASSPPHTNIQYF. Written as DNA, the CDR3 is TGTGCCAGCTCACCACCGCACACGAACATTCAGTACTTC. Together with reference TRBV18 and TRBJ2-4, the CDR3 gives the full variable domain: NAGVMQNPRHLVRRRGQEARLRCSPMKGHSHVYWYRQLPEEGLKFMVYLQKENIIDESGMPKERFSAEFPKEGPSILRIQQVVRGDSAAYFCASSPPHTNIQYFGAGTRLSVL.

As regards this clone: Additional DNA sequences in this sample encode the identical CDR3. The chain links TRBV12-3 or TRBV12-4 to TRBJ2-7; 7 positions agree with TRBD1. The length of the CDR3 is 13 residues. Trimming removed 5 bases from V and 2 bases from J; junction bases left unmatched: 3. CDR3 sequence reads: CASSPTGTYEQYF. CDR3 sequence (DNA): TGTGCCAGCAGTCCGACAGGGACCTACGAGCAGTACTTC.

This clone was counted once. The CDR3, as DNA: TGTGCCAGCAGCTTAGCGGGGGGAACGAGCGGGAGCGGCACCGGGGAGCTGTTTTTT. This translates into CASSLAGGTSGSGTGELFF. V usage is TRBV7-2 and J usage is TRBJ2-2; 8 bases align to TRBD2. CDR1 SGHTA and CDR2 FQGNSA come from the germline V gene. V shed 0 bases, J shed 4 bases, and the junction held 13 bases outside the gene matches. The CDR3 is 19 amino acids.

This clone was detected once. The chain joins TRBV7-8 to TRBJ1-4; tentatively, D is TRBD1 (5 bases). The V end was cut by 1 base, the J end by 10 bases, with 13 bases between. This CDR3 has 14 residues. The germline gives CDR1 SGHVS, CDR2 FQNEAQ. CDR3 region: CASSLGAWGGKLFF. The CDR3 DNA sequence: TGTGCCAGCAGCTTAGGAGCTTGGGGGGGAAAACTGTTTTTT.

V gene TRBV7-9 combines with J gene TRBJ1-3, with 9 bases identical to TRBD1. The junction had 8 bases not matched to a gene; V was cut back by 2 bases and J by 0 bases. The CDR3 covers 18 residues. Germline V gene lookup returns CDR1 SEHNR and CDR2 FQNEAQ (reference sequence). The CDR3 DNA sequence: TGTGCCAGCAGCTTAAGGACAGGGGACCCCCTCTCTGGAAACACCATATATTTT. Amino acid sequence: CASSLRTGDPLSGNTIYF.

The chain joins TRBV7-6 to TRBJ2-5, with D perhaps matching TRBD1 (6 bases). Per the germline V gene, CDR1 is SGHVS and CDR2 is FNYEAQ. Deletions cut 2 bases from V and 4 bases from J, with 11 bases between. CDR3 size: 14 residues. The CDR3 DNA reads TGTGCCAGCAGCTTAAACAGGGCGGGAGAGACCCAGTACTTC. It encodes CASSLNRAGETQYF.

The chain has TRBV11-2 and TRBJ2-7; D might be TRBD1 (7 bases). Trimming removed 5 bases at V and 3 bases at J, with 14 bases between. This CDR3 region has 14 residues. Germline V lookup: CDR1 SGHAT, CDR2 FQNNGV. CDR3 sequence: CASSGRTGGYEQYF. In DNA, the CDR3 is TGTGCCAGCAGCGGGAGGACAGGCGGCTACGAGCAGTACTTC.

V gene TRBV19 combines with J gene TRBJ2-7; the match to TRBD2 covers 14 bases. The length of the CDR3 is 16 residues. With 7 bases clipped from V and 5 bases from J, the junction kept 10 bases outside the gene matches. Germline V lookup: CDR1 LNHDA, CDR2 SQIVND (reference sequence). The CDR3 loop is CASNSGTSGRYNEQYF. CDR3 sequence (DNA): TGTGCCAGTAATTCCGGGACTAGCGGGAGATATAACGAGCAGTACTTC.

This clone was picked up one time. The CDR3 region is CASSVRGGGPDEQYF. The CDR3 DNA is TGTGCCAGCAGCGTACGAGGGGGCGGTCCGGACGAGCAGTACTTC. The chain is built from TRBV9 and TRBJ2-7, with TRBD1 identical over 7 bases. Germline V gives CDR1 SGDLS, CDR2 YYNGEE. J was trimmed by 5 bases and V by 1 base; bases with no gene match: 9. This CDR3 region has 15 residues.